The clone carrying this T cell receptor (beta chain) occurred once. The data originate from a study of blood T cell repertoires in COVID-19. As for the study in general: COVID-19 samples, acute and convalescent, were from the United States, Italy and Spain. Sources were T cells, B-cell-depleted T cells, or PBMCs; the material itself was cDNA or gDNA.

Trimming took 1 base from V and 4 from J, leaving 5 bases between them. CDR1 and CDR2 (germline): GTSNPN, SVGIG (reference sequence). This CDR3 contains 12 residues. As handled by the study authors: Counts of nucleated cells, estimated from reference gene primer amplification, were obtained. Only in-frame clones appear in the TCRdb table, and some are missing; sequencing was by immunoSEQ multiplex PCR. The D gene and trimming were derived from the DNA, and the V and J assignments and clone size from that table. The table includes approximately 270,000 clones, around nine tenths detected once. What was sequenced was peripheral blood. The chain employs TRBV30 and TRBJ1-3, with D unclear. The source is a man in his fifties with acute or convalescent COVID-19. CDR3: CAWSGAGNTIYF. DNA of the CDR3: TGTGCCTGGAGTGGGGCGGGAAACACCATATATTTT.